Each of the 18 T cell receptor beta chains below was sequenced from the same sample in a study of T cell changes during pregnancy in multiple sclerosis. Profiled with immunoSEQ multiplex PCR; TCRdb holds only in-frame clones, not every one. Of under 55,000 clones in the sample, 85% to 95% were seen once. The material sequenced was CD4+ T cells from peripheral blood mononuclear cells, taken in the third trimester of pregnancy. These receptors came from a female donor with multiple sclerosis, enrolled in a pregnancy study.

The gene calls are TRBV6-5 and TRBJ1-1, with D tentatively TRBD1 (6 bases). The CDR3 length is 15 residues. Germline loops: CDR1 MNHEY, CDR2 SVGAGI. V lost 5 bases and J 4 bases, leaving 17 bases between the germline ends. The CDR3 DNA sequence: TGTGCCAGCAGTCCTACTCGATTAGGGGGCACTGAAGCTTTCTTT. This gives the protein CASSPTRLGGTEAFF.

The chain is built from TRBV7-2 and TRBJ1-2; D perhaps matches TRBD1 (5 bases). The V gene lost 5 bases and the J gene lost 2 bases, with 15 bases spanning the gap. CDR1 is SGHTA and CDR2 is FQGNSA in the germline V gene. The CDR3 is made up of 15 amino acids. The CDR3 nucleotides are TGTGCCAGCAGCGACAGATTCTCACCGAACTATGGCTACACCTTC. Translated, it gives CASSDRFSPNYGYTF. Looking up the rest from reference TRBV7-2 and TRBJ1-2 gives the full variable domain: GAGVSQSPSNKVTEKGKDVELRCDPISGHTALYWYRQSLGQGLEFLIYFQGNSAPDKSGLPSDRFSAERTGGSVSTLTIQRTQQEDSAVYLCASSDRFSPNYGYTFGSGTRLTVV.

Notes on this clone: A read error may account for a junction end that differs from germline. The V call is TRBV9, the J call TRBJ2-3; 9 nucleotides agree with TRBD2. The length of the CDR3 is 16 residues. From germline, CDR1 is SGDLS and CDR2 YYNGEE. CDR3 in amino acids: CTSSVYLAGRGDTQYF. CDR3 DNA sequence: TGTACCAGCAGCGTATATCTAGCGGGGAGAGGAGATACGCAGTATTTT.

This clone has only one observation. The V gene is TRBV18, the J gene TRBJ1-1; D is perhaps TRBD1 (6 bases). Germline V gives CDR1 KGHSH, CDR2 LQKENI. This CDR3 region has 15 residues. The V end was cut by 0 bases, the J end by 0 bases, with 8 bases between. The CDR3: CASSPPTGMNTEAFF. As DNA, the CDR3 is TGTGCCAGCTCACCACCGACAGGTATGAACACTGAAGCTTTCTTT.

This sequence joins TRBV10-3 and TRBJ2-7, with 11 bases matching TRBD1. Germline V gene data show CDR1 as ENHRY and CDR2 as SYGVKD. The CDR3 is 15 amino acids. Trimming at V came to 0 bases and at J to 11 bases, leaving 9 bases not matched to a gene. The CDR3 reads CAISESGGTGGPKYF. The DNA for the CDR3 is TGTGCCATCAGTGAGTCAGGGGGGACAGGGGGACCAAAGTACTTC.

The chain recombines TRBV7-3 with TRBJ1-5; the D gene is possibly TRBD1 (5 bases). CDR1 is SGHTA, CDR2 FQGTGA, per germline. Trimming removed 0 bases at V and 3 bases at J, with 15 bases between. The CDR3 has 17 amino acids. In DNA, the CDR3 is TGTGCCAGCAGCTTAACAGGGACTTGGGCGCCCAATCAGCCCCAGCATTTT. The encoded protein is CASSLTGTWAPNQPQHF.

The V gene is TRBV9, the J gene TRBJ1-1; TRBD1 might be the D (5 bases). The CDR3 sequence is 15 residues long. V shed 1 base and J shed 4 bases, with 14 bases lying between them. CDR1 SGDLS and CDR2 YYNGEE come from the germline V gene. The CDR3 DNA reads as TGTGCCAGCAGCGTATACGGGGTGGGGGGCACTGAAGCTTTCTTT. It encodes CASSVYGVGGTEAFF. The full variable domain, with the rest looked up from reference TRBV9 and TRBJ1-1, is DSGVTQTPKHLITATGQRVTLRCSPRSGDLSVYWYQQSLDQGLQFLIQYYNGEERAKGNILERFSAQQFPDLHSELNLSSLELGDSALYFCASSVYGVGGTEAFFGQGTRLTVV.

This clone was seen only once. The chain combines TRBV7-2 with TRBJ2-1; the match to TRBD2 covers 15 bases. CDR3 length equals 17 residues. After removal of 5 bases from V and 7 bases from J, the junction contained 9 bases not matched to a gene. CDR1 is SGHTA, CDR2 FQGNSA, per germline. CDR3 loop: CASSPRTSGGVPNEQFF. CDR3 DNA: TGTGCCAGCAGCCCCAGGACTAGCGGGGGGGTCCCGAATGAGCAGTTCTTC.

The rearrangement joins TRBV2 to TRBJ2-7, with a possible D match to TRBD1 (5 bases). Germline V gene data show CDR1 as SNHLY and CDR2 as FYNNEI. The CDR3 loop spans 11 amino acids. Trimming took off 8 bases at V and 2 bases at J, with 7 bases between the two ends. This CDR3 reads CASSQAYEQYF. The DNA for the CDR3 is TGTGCCAGCTCACAGGCCTACGAGCAGTACTTC.

The V gene is TRBV19, the J gene TRBJ1-2; D remains ambiguous. This CDR3 spans 14 amino acids. Germline CDR1 is LNHDA and CDR2 is SQIVND (reference sequence). V was pared by 1 base and J by 4 bases, with 10 bases between. CDR3 nucleotide sequence: TGTGCCAGTAGTATAGTCGAAGTCGGCTATGGCTACACCTTC. Translation: CASSIVEVGYGYTF.

The J gene is TRBJ1-3, the V gene TRBV5-4; TRBD1 aligns across 7 bases. With V trimmed by 2 bases and J by 4 bases, 6 bases remained unmatched. Per germline, CDR1 SGHNT and CDR2 YYREEE (reference sequence). This CDR3 is 15 amino acids long. This CDR3 is CASSFGQAGGNTIYF. CDR3 nucleotide sequence: TGTGCCAGCAGCTTCGGACAGGCCGGAGGAAACACCATATATTTT.

The gene calls are TRBV5-1 and TRBJ2-2, with 8 bases matching TRBD1. Germline lookup yields CDR1 SGHRS and CDR2 YFSETQ. The CDR3 sequence is 16 residues long. J was trimmed by 5 bases and V by 4 bases; bases with no gene match: 10. CDR3 nucleotide sequence: TGCGCCAGCAGCAAGATGACAGGGGTCGGGACCGGGGAGCTGTTTTTT. This gives the protein CASSKMTGVGTGELFF.

The V and J genes are TRBV11-2 and TRBJ1-5; D is possibly TRBD1 (6 bases). The CDR3 runs to 14 residues. Germline values: CDR1 SGHAT, CDR2 FQNNGV. Trimming cost V 4 bases and J 5 bases, with 12 bases left between them. The CDR3 nucleotides read TGTGCCAGCAGCTCGGACAGCTTCGATCAGCCCCAGCATTTT. As protein: CASSSDSFDQPQHF.

The chain employs TRBV30 and TRBJ2-7; 8 bases match TRBD1. The CDR3 sequence is 13 residues long. CDR1 and CDR2 from the germline V gene are GTSNPN and SVGIG (reference sequence). With V trimmed by 2 bases and J by 2 bases, 2 bases remained unmatched. The CDR3 here is CAWSQDRAYEQYF. The DNA of the CDR3 is TGTGCCTGGAGTCAGGACAGGGCCTACGAGCAGTACTTC.

V usage is TRBV7-3 and J usage is TRBJ2-1; TRBD2 aligns across 7 bases. This CDR3 is built from 13 residues. The ends lost 3 bases at V and 11 bases at J; junction bases unmatched: 7. The germline V gene encodes CDR1 SGHTA and CDR2 FQGTGA. In nucleotides, the CDR3 is TGTGCCAGCAGCTTCGGGGGGTCGTCCAAGCAGTTCTTC. Its protein product is CASSFGGSSKQFF.

This rearrangement joins TRBV9 to TRBJ2-7; a possible D gene is TRBD2 (6 bases). The germline V gene has CDR1 SGDLS and CDR2 YYNGEE. The CDR3 contains 16 residues. V was cut by 4 bases and J by 5 bases, with 22 bases left in between. The CDR3 bases are TGTGCCAGCAGCTTAGACACGGGAGCGCCGGGGGACGAGCAGTACTTC. Protein: CASSLDTGAPGDEQYF. Full variable domain (rest looked up from reference TRBV9 and TRBJ2-7): DSGVTQTPKHLITATGQRVTLRCSPRSGDLSVYWYQQSLDQGLQFLIQYYNGEERAKGNILERFSAQQFPDLHSELNLSSLELGDSALYFCASSLDTGAPGDEQYFGPGTRLTVT.

The V and J genes are TRBV9 and TRBJ2-2; TRBD2 matches at 7 bases. This CDR3 region has 15 residues. The germline V gene encodes CDR1 SGDLS and CDR2 YYNGEE. The V segment lost 6 bases and the J segment 4 bases; nucleotides outside the gene matches: 9. The CDR3: CASTRGDWVTGELFF. The CDR3, as DNA: TGTGCCAGCACCCGGGGGGATTGGGTCACCGGGGAGCTGTTTTTT.

A few counts support this clone. The V gene is TRBV5-4, the J gene TRBJ1-1; D call uncertain. The germline V and J ends were trimmed by 4 bases and 3 bases, with 13 bases remaining between them. This CDR3 comprises 14 residues. Germline V lookup: CDR1 SGHNT, CDR2 YYREEE (reference sequence). The CDR3 reads CASSPQTGDTEAFF. The CDR3 DNA is TGTGCCAGCAGCCCTCAAACCGGGGACACTGAAGCTTTCTTT.